This is a list of T cell receptor beta chains from one sample in a study of OX40 agonist ivuxolimab in advanced cancers. Sequencing used immunoSEQ multiplex PCR; TCRdb keeps in-frame clones, though not all of them. The table includes 45,000 to 65,000 clones, approximately 87% detected once. This specimen consisted of CD4+ or CD8+ T cells sorted from blood, obtained in a trial of the OX40 agonist ivuxolimab. The receptors come from an adult with an advanced solid tumor such as melanoma, head and neck, liver or kidney cancer. CDR3s include the opening cysteine and the closing phenylalanine or tryptophan. Each record gives: clone size, J gene, V gene, D gene, CDR3 protein. D genes are given only for firm matches. Size is omitted from some rows. Given values are once, few, many or a class for expanded clones.

clone size: NA
J gene: TRBJ2-2
V gene: TRBV5-1
D gene: TRBD1
CDR3 protein: CASSLLTGANTGELFF

clone size: NA
J gene: TRBJ2-1
V gene: TRBV5-4
D gene: NA
CDR3 protein: CASSSGNYNEQFF

clone size: few
J gene: TRBJ1-5
V gene: TRBV18
D gene: NA
CDR3 protein: CASSPGLSNQPQHF

clone size: NA
J gene: TRBJ1-1
V gene: TRBV19
D gene: NA
CDR3 protein: CASSGYSILNTEAFF

clone size: once
J gene: TRBJ2-2
V gene: TRBV19
D gene: NA
CDR3 protein: CASMGGGRRAGELFF

clone size: NA
J gene: TRBJ1-2
V gene: TRBV7-9
D gene: NA
CDR3 protein: CASSTDRYYGYTF

clone size: few
J gene: TRBJ2-5
V gene: TRBV15
D gene: TRBD2
CDR3 protein: CATRSGASGRGYQETQYF

clone size: NA
J gene: TRBJ2-3
V gene: TRBV7-6
D gene: NA
CDR3 protein: CASSTPRGADTQYF

clone size: NA
J gene: TRBJ2-1
V gene: TRBV6-5
D gene: TRBD2
CDR3 protein: CASSYLGLAGGNEQFF

clone size: NA
J gene: TRBJ1-4
V gene: TRBV5-1
D gene: NA
CDR3 protein: CASSPPVGTTNEKLFF

clone size: NA
J gene: TRBJ2-5
V gene: TRBV18
D gene: TRBD2
CDR3 protein: CASSPLAGGRETQYF

clone size: NA
J gene: TRBJ1-1
V gene: TRBV2
D gene: TRBD1
CDR3 protein: CASRGQGYTEAFF

clone size: few
J gene: TRBJ1-2
V gene: TRBV19
D gene: TRBD1
CDR3 protein: CASSTRGTASNF

clone size: NA
J gene: TRBJ2-3
V gene: TRBV27
D gene: NA
CDR3 protein: CASSLGPARRTDTQYF

clone size: NA
J gene: TRBJ2-3
V gene: TRBV11-3
D gene: NA
CDR3 protein: CASSLGGMGDTQYF

clone size: NA
J gene: TRBJ2-1
V gene: TRBV9
D gene: TRBD1
CDR3 protein: CASSVNGQGADEQFF

clone size: NA
J gene: TRBJ2-5
V gene: TRBV11-3
D gene: NA
CDR3 protein: CASSLSGVGGETQYF

clone size: NA
J gene: TRBJ2-5
V gene: TRBV16
D gene: TRBD2
CDR3 protein: CASSQSLAGARQETQYF

clone size: once
J gene: TRBJ2-3
V gene: TRBV19
D gene: NA
CDR3 protein: CASSIQGGDTQYF

clone size: NA
J gene: TRBJ1-5
V gene: TRBV9
D gene: NA
CDR3 protein: CASSVVGGGNQPQHF

clone size: NA
J gene: TRBJ1-2
V gene: TRBV6-4
D gene: NA
CDR3 protein: CASSATDGVGGYTF

clone size: NA
J gene: TRBJ2-1
V gene: TRBV2
D gene: TRBD1
CDR3 protein: CASSGDRSYNEQFF

clone size: NA
J gene: TRBJ2-7
V gene: TRBV7-6
D gene: TRBD2
CDR3 protein: CASSLEASGYEQYF

clone size: NA
J gene: TRBJ2-7
V gene: TRBV27
D gene: NA
CDR3 protein: CASSSLGDSTTYEQYF

clone size: NA
J gene: TRBJ2-2
V gene: TRBV5-6
D gene: NA
CDR3 protein: CASSTGTLINTGELFF

clone size: NA
J gene: TRBJ1-1
V gene: TRBV2
D gene: NA
CDR3 protein: CASSWEPGSEAFF

clone size: medium-sized
J gene: TRBJ1-1
V gene: TRBV18
D gene: TRBD1
CDR3 protein: CASSPQTGSTEAFF

clone size: NA
J gene: TRBJ2-7
V gene: TRBV11-2
D gene: NA
CDR3 protein: CASHPASSQPYEQYF

clone size: once
J gene: TRBJ2-1
V gene: TRBV4-1
D gene: NA
CDR3 protein: CASSQGIAGFYNEQFF

clone size: NA
J gene: TRBJ1-1
V gene: TRBV5-1
D gene: TRBD1
CDR3 protein: CASSLAPQGVNTEAFF

clone size: NA
J gene: TRBJ1-2
V gene: TRBV19
D gene: NA
CDR3 protein: CASSIPSQDYGYTF

clone size: NA
J gene: TRBJ2-7
V gene: TRBV28
D gene: TRBD2
CDR3 protein: CASSLTGTSGIYEQYF

clone size: NA
J gene: TRBJ2-3
V gene: TRBV29-1
D gene: TRBD2
CDR3 protein: CSVEDLPAGGSDTQYF

clone size: NA
J gene: TRBJ1-4
V gene: TRBV18
D gene: NA
CDR3 protein: CASSPPRRATNEKLFF

clone size: NA
J gene: TRBJ2-2
V gene: TRBV28
D gene: NA
CDR3 protein: CASMSPTGNTGELFF

clone size: NA
J gene: TRBJ1-4
V gene: TRBV28
D gene: TRBD1
CDR3 protein: CASRPGDRGNEKLFF

clone size: NA
J gene: TRBJ2-1
V gene: TRBV5-1
D gene: TRBD2
CDR3 protein: CASSPSSGNEQFF

clone size: NA
J gene: TRBJ2-2
V gene: TRBV5-1
D gene: NA
CDR3 protein: CASSLEAPDTGELFF

clone size: few
J gene: TRBJ1-1
V gene: TRBV5-1
D gene: NA
CDR3 protein: CASSPNFAEAFF

clone size: once
J gene: TRBJ2-2
V gene: TRBV19
D gene: NA
CDR3 protein: CASSIVYGTGELFF

clone size: NA
J gene: TRBJ1-5
V gene: TRBV19
D gene: TRBD1
CDR3 protein: CASTEAGTGNQPQHF

clone size: once
J gene: TRBJ1-1
V gene: TRBV27
D gene: NA
CDR3 protein: CASSLRRDKNTEAFF

clone size: NA
J gene: TRBJ2-1
V gene: TRBV19
D gene: TRBD2
CDR3 protein: CASSMLGLVDRVNEQFF

clone size: few
J gene: TRBJ1-2
V gene: TRBV27
D gene: NA
CDR3 protein: CASSLRDTNYGYTF

clone size: NA
J gene: TRBJ1-2
V gene: TRBV28
D gene: TRBD1
CDR3 protein: CASSLRTGERNGYTF

clone size: NA
J gene: TRBJ2-6
V gene: TRBV19
D gene: NA
CDR3 protein: CASRGENSGANVLTF

clone size: once
J gene: TRBJ1-5
V gene: TRBV6-5
D gene: TRBD1
CDR3 protein: CASGTGQGVNQPQHF

clone size: NA
J gene: TRBJ1-5
V gene: TRBV19
D gene: NA
CDR3 protein: CASSIDLWREHSNQPQHF

clone size: NA
J gene: TRBJ2-4
V gene: TRBV4-1
D gene: NA
CDR3 protein: CASSQEAGGQLRNIQYF

clone size: NA
J gene: TRBJ2-7
V gene: TRBV28
D gene: NA
CDR3 protein: CATFSYEQYF

clone size: NA
J gene: TRBJ2-6
V gene: TRBV7-9
D gene: NA
CDR3 protein: CASSTSGANVLTF

clone size: few
J gene: TRBJ1-5
V gene: TRBV13
D gene: TRBD1
CDR3 protein: CASSRTGGGQPQHF

clone size: NA
J gene: TRBJ2-3
V gene: TRBV7-2
D gene: TRBD1
CDR3 protein: CACTGAAASTDTQYF